Here is one T cell receptor (beta chain) with its context. Its antigen is unidentified. Germline trimming cut 3 bases from V and 6 bases from J; bases unmatched to any gene: 9. The CDR3 runs 15 residues. Germline V gene sequence: CDR1 SNHLY, CDR2 FYNNEI. TCRdb's table, derived via immunoSEQ multiplex PCR, lists solely in-frame clones and lacks some. Among roughly 96,000 clones, approximately 81% were seen once, and the ten largest hold around 5.4%. Isocitrate dehydrogenase mutation was absent in all glioblastoma patients. Blood PBMC samples: pre-vaccination, two weeks post third vaccination, and at tumor progression. This specimen comes from a study of glioma-infiltrating T cells after dendritic cell vaccination. Study-level points and caveats: Survival was not directly related to TCR clonality in these patients.

Sequenced material: blood, taken before dendritic cell vaccination. V usage is TRBV2 and J usage is TRBJ2-3; 7 bases align to TRBD2. This receptor was taken from a human donor with glioblastoma. The CDR3 DNA sequence: TGTGCCAGCAGTGAGTTAAGCGGGATGGGGGATACGCAGTATTTT. As protein: CASSELSGMGDTQYF.